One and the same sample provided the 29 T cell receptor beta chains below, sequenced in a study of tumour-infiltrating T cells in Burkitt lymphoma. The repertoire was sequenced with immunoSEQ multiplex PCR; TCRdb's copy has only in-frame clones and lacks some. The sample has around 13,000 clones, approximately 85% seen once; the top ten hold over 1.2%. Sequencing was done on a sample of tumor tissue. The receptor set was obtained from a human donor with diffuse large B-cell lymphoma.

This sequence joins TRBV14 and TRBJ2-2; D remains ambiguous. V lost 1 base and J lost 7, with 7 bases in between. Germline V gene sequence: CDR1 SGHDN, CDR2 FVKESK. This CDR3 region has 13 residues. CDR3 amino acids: CASSQVLNGELFF. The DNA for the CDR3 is TGTGCCAGCAGCCAAGTCCTAAACGGGGAGCTGTTTTTT.

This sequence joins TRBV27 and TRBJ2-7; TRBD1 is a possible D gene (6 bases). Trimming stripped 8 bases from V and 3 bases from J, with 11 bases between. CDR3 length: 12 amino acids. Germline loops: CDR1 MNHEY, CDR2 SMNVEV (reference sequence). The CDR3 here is CASRGQFYEQYF. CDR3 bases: TGTGCCAGCCGAGGACAGTTCTACGAGCAGTACTTC.

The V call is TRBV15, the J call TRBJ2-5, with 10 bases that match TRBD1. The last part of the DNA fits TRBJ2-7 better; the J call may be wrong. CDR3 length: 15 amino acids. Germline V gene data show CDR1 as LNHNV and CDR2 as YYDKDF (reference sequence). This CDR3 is CATSAGTGENYEQYF. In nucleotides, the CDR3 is TGTGCCACCAGCGCTGGGACAGGGGAGAACTACGAGCAGTACTTC.

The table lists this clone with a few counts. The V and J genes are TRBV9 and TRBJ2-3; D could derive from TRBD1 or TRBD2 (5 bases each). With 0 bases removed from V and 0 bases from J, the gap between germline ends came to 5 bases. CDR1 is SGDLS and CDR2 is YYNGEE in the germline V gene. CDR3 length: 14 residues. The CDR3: CASSVGGSTDTQYF. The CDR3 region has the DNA TGTGCCAGCAGCGTAGGGGGGAGCACAGATACGCAGTATTTT. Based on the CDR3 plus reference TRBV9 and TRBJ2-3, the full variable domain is DSGVTQTPKHLITATGQRVTLRCSPRSGDLSVYWYQQSLDQGLQFLIQYYNGEERAKGNILERFSAQQFPDLHSELNLSSLELGDSALYFCASSVGGSTDTQYFGPGTRLTVL.

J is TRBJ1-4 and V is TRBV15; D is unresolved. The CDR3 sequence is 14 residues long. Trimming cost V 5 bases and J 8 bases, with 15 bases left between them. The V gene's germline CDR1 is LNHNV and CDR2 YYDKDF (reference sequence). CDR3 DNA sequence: TGTGCCACCAGCGGAACTGGGGTTGGGGAAAAACTGTTTTTT. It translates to CATSGTGVGEKLFF.

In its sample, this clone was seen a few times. This chain's CDR3 is CASSLGQGRGQETQYF. Written as DNA, the CDR3 is TGTGCCAGCAGCCTGGGACAGGGACGTGGACAAGAGACCCAGTACTTC. The rearrangement joins TRBV7-2 to TRBJ2-5, with 9 bases fitting TRBD1. This CDR3 has 16 residues. J was trimmed by 2 bases and V by 5 bases; bases with no gene match: 9. Germline CDR1 and CDR2: SGHTA and FQGNSA.

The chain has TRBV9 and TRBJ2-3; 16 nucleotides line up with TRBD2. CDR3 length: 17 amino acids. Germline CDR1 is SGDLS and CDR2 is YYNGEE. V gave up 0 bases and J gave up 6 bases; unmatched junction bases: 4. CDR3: CASSVAGTSGGADTQYF. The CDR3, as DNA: TGTGCCAGCAGCGTAGCCGGGACTAGCGGGGGGGCCGATACGCAGTATTTT.

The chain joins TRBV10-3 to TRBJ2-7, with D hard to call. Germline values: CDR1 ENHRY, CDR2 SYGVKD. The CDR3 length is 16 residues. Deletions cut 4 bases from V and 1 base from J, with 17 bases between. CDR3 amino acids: CAISVSGDRLSYEQYF. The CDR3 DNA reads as TGTGCCATCAGTGTCTCAGGTGATCGATTATCCTACGAGCAGTACTTC.

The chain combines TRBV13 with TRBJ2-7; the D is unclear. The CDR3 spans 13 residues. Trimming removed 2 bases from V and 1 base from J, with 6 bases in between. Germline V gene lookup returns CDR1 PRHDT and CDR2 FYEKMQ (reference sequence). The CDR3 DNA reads TGTGCCAGCAGCTTAAGAACTTCCTACGAGCAGTACTTC. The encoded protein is CASSLRTSYEQYF.

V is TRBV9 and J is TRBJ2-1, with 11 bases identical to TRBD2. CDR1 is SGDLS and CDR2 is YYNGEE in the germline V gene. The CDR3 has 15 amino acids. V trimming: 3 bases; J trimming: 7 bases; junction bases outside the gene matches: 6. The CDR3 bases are TGTGCCAGCAGCGCCCTAGCGGGGGGATCAAATGAGCAGTTCTTC. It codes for CASSALAGGSNEQFF.

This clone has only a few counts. For the CDR3, the DNA is TGTGCCAGCAGTGAAGCGCTTGGGGTAAGCACTGAAGCTTTCTTT. Residues: CASSEALGVSTEAFF. The chain carries TRBV2 and TRBJ1-1; D gene ambiguous. CDR3 length equals 15 residues. CDR1 and CDR2 (germline): SNHLY, FYNNEI. Trimming shortened V by 0 bases and J by 4 bases, and 12 bases separated the two germline ends.

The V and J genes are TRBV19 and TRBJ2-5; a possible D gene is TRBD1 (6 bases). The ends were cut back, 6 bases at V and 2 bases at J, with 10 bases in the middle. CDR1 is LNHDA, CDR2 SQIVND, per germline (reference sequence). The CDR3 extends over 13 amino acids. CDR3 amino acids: CASSRTVQETQYF. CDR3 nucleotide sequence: TGTGCCAGTAGCCGGACAGTACAAGAGACCCAGTACTTC.

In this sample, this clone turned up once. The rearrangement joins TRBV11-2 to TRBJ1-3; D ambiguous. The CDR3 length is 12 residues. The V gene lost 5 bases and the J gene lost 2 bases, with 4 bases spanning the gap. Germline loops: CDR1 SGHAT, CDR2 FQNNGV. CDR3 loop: CASSPPGNTIYF. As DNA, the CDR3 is TGTGCCAGCAGCCCGCCTGGAAACACCATATATTTT. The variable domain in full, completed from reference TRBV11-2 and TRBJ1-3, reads EAGVAQSPRYKIIEKRQSVAFWCNPISGHATLYWYQQILGQGPKLLIQFQNNGVVDDSQLPKDRFSAERLKGVDSTLKIQPAKLEDSAVYLCASSPPGNTIYFGEGSWLTVV.

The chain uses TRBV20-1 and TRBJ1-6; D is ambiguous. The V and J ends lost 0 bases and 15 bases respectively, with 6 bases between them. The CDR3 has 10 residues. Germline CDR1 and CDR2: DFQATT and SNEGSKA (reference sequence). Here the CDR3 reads CSARDGLLHF. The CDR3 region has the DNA TGCAGTGCTAGAGATGGGCTCCTCCACTTT.

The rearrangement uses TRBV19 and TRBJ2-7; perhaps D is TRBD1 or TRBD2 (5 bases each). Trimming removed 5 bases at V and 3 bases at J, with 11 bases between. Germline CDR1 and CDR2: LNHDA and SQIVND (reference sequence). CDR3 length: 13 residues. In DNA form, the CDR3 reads TGTGCCAGTAGTCCCCGGGACCTCTACGAGCAGTACTTC. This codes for CASSPRDLYEQYF.

CDR3 loop: CASSAPGTLASIYF. In nucleotides, the CDR3 is TGTGCCAGTAGTGCCCCCGGGACACTCGCGTCCATATATTTT. V usage is TRBV19 and J usage is TRBJ1-3, with D possibly being TRBD1 (6 bases). The V end was cut by 5 bases, the J end by 11 bases, with 19 bases between. Germline-derived CDR1 and CDR2 are LNHDA and SQIVND (reference sequence). CDR3 length: 14 residues. The complete variable domain, with remaining parts taken from reference TRBV19 and TRBJ1-3, reads DGGITQSPKYLFRKEGQNVTLSCEQNLNHDAMYWYRQDPGQGLRLIYYSQIVNDFQKGDIAEGYSVSREKKESFPLTVTSAQKNPTAFYLCASSAPGTLASIYFGEGSWLTVV.

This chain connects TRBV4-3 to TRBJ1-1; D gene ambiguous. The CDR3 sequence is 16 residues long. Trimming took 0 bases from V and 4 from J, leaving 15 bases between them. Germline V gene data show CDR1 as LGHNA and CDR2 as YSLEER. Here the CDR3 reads CASSQEKRWDRTEAFF. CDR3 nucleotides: TGCGCCAGCAGCCAAGAAAAAAGGTGGGATCGCACTGAAGCTTTCTTT.

The CDR3 DNA is TGTGCCAGCAGCGTCGACGTGGGCGCTGAAGCTTTCTTT. As protein: CASSVDVGAEAFF. V gene TRBV5-5 combines with J gene TRBJ1-1; no firm D call. The germline CDR1 and CDR2 sequences are SGHKS and YYEKEE (reference sequence). V was trimmed by 4 bases and J by 6 bases, leaving 13 bases between them. The CDR3 runs to 13 residues.

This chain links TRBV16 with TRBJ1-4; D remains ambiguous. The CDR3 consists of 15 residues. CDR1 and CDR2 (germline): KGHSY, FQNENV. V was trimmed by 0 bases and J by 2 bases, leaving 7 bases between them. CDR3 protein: CASSQSLSTNEKLFF. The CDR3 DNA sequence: TGTGCCAGCAGCCAATCTCTGTCGACTAATGAAAAACTGTTTTTT.

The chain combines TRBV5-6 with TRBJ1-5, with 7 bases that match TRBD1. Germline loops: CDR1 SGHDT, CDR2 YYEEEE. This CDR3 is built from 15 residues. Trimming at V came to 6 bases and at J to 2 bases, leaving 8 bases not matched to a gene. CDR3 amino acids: CASNIGGAGNQPQHF. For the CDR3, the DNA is TGTGCCAGCAACATAGGGGGCGCGGGCAATCAGCCCCAGCATTTT.

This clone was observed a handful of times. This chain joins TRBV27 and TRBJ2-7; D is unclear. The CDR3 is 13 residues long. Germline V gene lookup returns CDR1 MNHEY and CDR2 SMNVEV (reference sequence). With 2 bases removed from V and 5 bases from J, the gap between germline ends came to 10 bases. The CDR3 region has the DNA TGTGCCAGCAGTTTAGATATAGGGAACGAGCAGTACTTC. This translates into CASSLDIGNEQYF.

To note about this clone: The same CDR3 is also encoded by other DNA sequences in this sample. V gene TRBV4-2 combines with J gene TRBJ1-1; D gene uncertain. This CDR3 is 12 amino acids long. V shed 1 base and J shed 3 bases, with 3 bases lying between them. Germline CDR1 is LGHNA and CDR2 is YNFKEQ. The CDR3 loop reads CASSQGDTEAFF. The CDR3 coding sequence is TGTGCCAGCAGCCAAGGGGACACTGAAGCTTTCTTT.

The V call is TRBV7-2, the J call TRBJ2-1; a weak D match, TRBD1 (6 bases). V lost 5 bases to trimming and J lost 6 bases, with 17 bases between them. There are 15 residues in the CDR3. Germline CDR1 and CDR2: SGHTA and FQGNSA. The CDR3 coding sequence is TGTGCCAGCAGCGAGAGACAGGTCCCCGGCAATGAGCAGTTCTTC. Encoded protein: CASSERQVPGNEQFF.

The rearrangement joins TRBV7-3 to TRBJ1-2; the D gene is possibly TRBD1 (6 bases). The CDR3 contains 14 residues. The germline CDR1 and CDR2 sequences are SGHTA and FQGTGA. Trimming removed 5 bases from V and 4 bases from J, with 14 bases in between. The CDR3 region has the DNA TGTGCCAGCAGCGGCCGGACAGCCCTCTATGGCTACACCTTC. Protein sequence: CASSGRTALYGYTF.

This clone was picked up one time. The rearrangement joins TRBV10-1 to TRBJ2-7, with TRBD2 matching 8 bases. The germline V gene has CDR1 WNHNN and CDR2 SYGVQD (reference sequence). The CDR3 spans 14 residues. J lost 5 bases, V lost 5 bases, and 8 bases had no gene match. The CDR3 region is CASSRLASANEQYF. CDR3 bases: TGCGCCAGCAGTAGACTAGCGAGCGCAAACGAGCAGTACTTC.

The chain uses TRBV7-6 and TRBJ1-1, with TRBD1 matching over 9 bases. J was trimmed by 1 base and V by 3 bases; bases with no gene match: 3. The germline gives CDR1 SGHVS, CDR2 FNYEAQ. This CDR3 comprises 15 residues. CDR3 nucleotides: TGTGCCAGCAGCTTGAACAGGGGGCAGAACACTGAAGCTTTCTTT. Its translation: CASSLNRGQNTEAFF. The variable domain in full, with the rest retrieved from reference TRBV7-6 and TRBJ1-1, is GAGVSQSPRYKVTKRGQDVALRCDPISGHVSLYWYRQALGQGPEFLTYFNYEAQQDKSGLPNDRFSAERPEGSISTLTIQRTEQRDSAMYRCASSLNRGQNTEAFFGQGTRLTVV.

The CDR3 DNA follows: TGTGCCAGCAGCGTAGACTACTATGGCTACACCTTC. Translation gives CASSVDYYGYTF. The V gene is TRBV9, the J gene TRBJ1-2, with D uncertain. The CDR3 contains 12 residues. The germline V gene encodes CDR1 SGDLS and CDR2 YYNGEE. The germline V and J ends were trimmed by 0 bases and 3 bases, with 3 bases remaining between them.

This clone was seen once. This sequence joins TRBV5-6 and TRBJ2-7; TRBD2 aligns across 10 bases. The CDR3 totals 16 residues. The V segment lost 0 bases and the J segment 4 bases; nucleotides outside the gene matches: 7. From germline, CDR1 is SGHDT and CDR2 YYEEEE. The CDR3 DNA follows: TGTGCCAGCAGCTTGGGTCTAGCGGGAGAGGGGTACGAGCAGTACTTC. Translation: CASSLGLAGEGYEQYF.

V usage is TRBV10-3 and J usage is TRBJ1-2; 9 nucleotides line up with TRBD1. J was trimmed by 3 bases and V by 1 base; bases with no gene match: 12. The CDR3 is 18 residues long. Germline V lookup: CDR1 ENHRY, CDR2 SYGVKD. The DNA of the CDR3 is TGTGCCATCAGTGAGTGGAGTGTAAGGGGACAGGGAGACTATGGCTACACCTTC. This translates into CAISEWSVRGQGDYGYTF.